A selection of T cell receptor beta chains follows, all from one sample in a study of shared clonotypes between healthy human individuals. Using immunoSEQ multiplex PCR, the repertoire was profiled, and TCRdb retains in-frame clones only, with some absent. The sample shows fewer than 3 million clones, 85% to 95% of them seen only once. The sample consisted of naive CD4+ T cells from PBMCs. These receptors were taken from a man between 18 and 29 years old in good health. Some clones in this sample may be carry-over from other donors' samples. Each CDR3 is given with its conserved first and last residue. The D gene is left open where the match is weak. Not all rows give a size; the values are once, few, many and, for expanded clones, a class.

cdr3_length,d_call,v_call,clone_size,j_call,cdr3_aa,cdr3_nt
14,-,TRBV15,-,TRBJ2-7,CATSRVAGTYEQYF,TGTGCCACCAGCAGAGTGGCAGGAACCTACGAGCAGTACTTC
13,-,TRBV5-6,-,TRBJ1-1,CASSLWGWVEAFF,TGTGCCAGCAGCTTGTGGGGGTGGGTTGAAGCTTTCTTT
12,-,TRBV5-1,-,TRBJ2-3,CASSLPTDTQYF,TGCGCCAGCAGCCTTCCCACAGATACGCAGTATTTT
16,TRBD2,TRBV9,-,TRBJ2-3,CASSVGSGAGTDTQYF,TGTGCCAGCAGCGTTGGTAGCGGGGCCGGCACAGATACGCAGTATTTT
13,TRBD1,TRBV5-1,-,TRBJ2-1,CASSSRGQGEQFF,TGCGCCAGCAGCTCCAGGGGGCAGGGTGAGCAGTTCTTC
17,-,TRBV4-1,-,TRBJ2-6,CASSQDPRPSGANVLTF,TGCGCCAGCAGCCAAGACCCCAGACCCTCTGGGGCCAACGTCCTGACTTTC
15,-,TRBV29-1,-,TRBJ2-3,CSVEDLQETGDTQYF,TGCAGCGTTGAAGATCTCCAGGAGACGGGCGATACGCAGTATTTT
15,-,TRBV19,-,TRBJ2-2,CASSVRGQNTGELFF,TGTGCCAGTAGTGTCCGGGGGCAGAACACCGGGGAGCTGTTTTTT
14,-,TRBV6-1,few,TRBJ1-5,CASSEQGFNQPQHF,TGTGCCAGCAGTGAACAGGGGTTCAATCAGCCCCAGCATTTT
13,-,TRBV28,-,TRBJ1-2,CASRSGTHYGYTF,TGTGCCAGCAGATCGGGGACCCACTATGGCTACACCTTC
14,-,TRBV9,-,TRBJ2-7,CASSQGRLSYEQYF,TGTGCCAGCAGCCAGGGACGGTTATCCTACGAGCAGTACTTC